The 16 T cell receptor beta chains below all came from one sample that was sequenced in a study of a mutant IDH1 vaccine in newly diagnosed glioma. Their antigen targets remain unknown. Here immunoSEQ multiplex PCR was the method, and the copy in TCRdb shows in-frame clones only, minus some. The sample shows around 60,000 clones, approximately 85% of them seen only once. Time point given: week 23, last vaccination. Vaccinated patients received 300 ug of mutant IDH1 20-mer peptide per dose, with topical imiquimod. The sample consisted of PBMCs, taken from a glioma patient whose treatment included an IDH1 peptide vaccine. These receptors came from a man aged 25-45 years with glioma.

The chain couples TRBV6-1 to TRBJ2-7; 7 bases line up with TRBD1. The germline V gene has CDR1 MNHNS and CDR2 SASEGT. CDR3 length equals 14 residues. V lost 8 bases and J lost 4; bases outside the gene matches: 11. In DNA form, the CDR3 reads TGTGCCAGCTCCCCTGATGGACAGGCTTACGAGCAGTACTTC. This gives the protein CASSPDGQAYEQYF.

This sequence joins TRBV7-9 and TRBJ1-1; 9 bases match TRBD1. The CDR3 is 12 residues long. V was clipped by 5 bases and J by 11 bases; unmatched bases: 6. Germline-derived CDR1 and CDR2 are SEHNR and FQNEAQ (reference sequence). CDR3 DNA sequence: TGTGCCAGCAGCCCAAGACAGGGGGAGGCTTTCTTT. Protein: CASSPRQGEAFF.

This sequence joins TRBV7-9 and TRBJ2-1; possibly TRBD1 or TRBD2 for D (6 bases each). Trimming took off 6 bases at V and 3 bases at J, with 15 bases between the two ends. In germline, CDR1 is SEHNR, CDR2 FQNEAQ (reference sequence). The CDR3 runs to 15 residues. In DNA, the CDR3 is TGTGCCAGCAGGGGAGTACAGGGAGGCTACAATGAGCAGTTCTTC. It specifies CASRGVQGGYNEQFF.

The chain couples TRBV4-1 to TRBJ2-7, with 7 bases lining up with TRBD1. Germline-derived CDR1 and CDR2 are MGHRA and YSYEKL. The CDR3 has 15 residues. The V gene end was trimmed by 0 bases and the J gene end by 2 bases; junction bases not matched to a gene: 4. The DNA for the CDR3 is TGCGCCAGCAGCCAAGAACTCGGGACAGCCTACGAGCAGTACTTC. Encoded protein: CASSQELGTAYEQYF.

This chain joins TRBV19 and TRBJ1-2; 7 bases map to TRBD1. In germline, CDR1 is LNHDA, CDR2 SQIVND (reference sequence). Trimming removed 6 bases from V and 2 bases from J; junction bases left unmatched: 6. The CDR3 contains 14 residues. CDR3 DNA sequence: TGTGCCAGTAGCAGAGACAGGGCGAACTATGGCTACACCTTC. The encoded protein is CASSRDRANYGYTF.

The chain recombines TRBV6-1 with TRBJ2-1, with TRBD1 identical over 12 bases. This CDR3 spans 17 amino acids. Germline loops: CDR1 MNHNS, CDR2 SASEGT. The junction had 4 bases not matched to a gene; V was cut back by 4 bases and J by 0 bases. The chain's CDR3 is CASSVGTGGFSYNEQFF. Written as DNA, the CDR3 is TGTGCCAGCAGTGTAGGGACAGGGGGCTTCTCCTACAATGAGCAGTTCTTC.

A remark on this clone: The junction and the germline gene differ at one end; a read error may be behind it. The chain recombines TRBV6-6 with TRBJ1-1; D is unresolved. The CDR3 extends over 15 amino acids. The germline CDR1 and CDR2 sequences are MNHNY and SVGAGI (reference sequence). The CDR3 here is CASTYQDVLNTEAFF. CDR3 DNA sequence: TGTGCCAGCACTTACCAGGACGTCCTGAACACTGAAGCTTTCTTT.

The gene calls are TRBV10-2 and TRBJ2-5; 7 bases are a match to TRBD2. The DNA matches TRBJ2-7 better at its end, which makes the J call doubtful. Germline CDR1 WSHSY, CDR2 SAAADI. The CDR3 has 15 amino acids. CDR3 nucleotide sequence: TGCGCCAGCAGTGTCCGGGGGGTTGGGTCCTACGAGCAGTACTTC. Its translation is CASSVRGVGSYEQYF.

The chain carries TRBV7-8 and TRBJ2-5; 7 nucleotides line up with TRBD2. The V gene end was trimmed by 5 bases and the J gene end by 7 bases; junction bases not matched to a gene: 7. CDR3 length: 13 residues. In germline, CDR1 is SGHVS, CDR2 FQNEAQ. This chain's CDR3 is CASSPWGGGTQYF. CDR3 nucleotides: TGTGCCAGCAGCCCCTGGGGCGGGGGGACCCAGTACTTC.

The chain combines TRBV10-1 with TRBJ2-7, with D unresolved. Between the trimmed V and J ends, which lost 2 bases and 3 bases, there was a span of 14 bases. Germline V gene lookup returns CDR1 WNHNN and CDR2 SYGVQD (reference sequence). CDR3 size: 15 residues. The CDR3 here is CASSEGDSGFYEQYF. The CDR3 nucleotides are TGCGCCAGCAGTGAGGGGGATTCAGGTTTCTACGAGCAGTACTTC.

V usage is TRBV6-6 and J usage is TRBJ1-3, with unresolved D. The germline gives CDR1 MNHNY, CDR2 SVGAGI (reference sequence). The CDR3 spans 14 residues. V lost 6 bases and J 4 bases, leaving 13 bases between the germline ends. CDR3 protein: CASRSRTGGNTIYF. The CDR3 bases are TGTGCCAGCAGGAGCAGGACTGGCGGAAACACCATATATTTT.

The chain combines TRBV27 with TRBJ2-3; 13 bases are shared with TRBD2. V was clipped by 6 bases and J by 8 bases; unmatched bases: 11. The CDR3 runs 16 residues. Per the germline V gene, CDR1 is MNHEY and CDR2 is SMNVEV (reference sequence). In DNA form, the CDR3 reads TGTGCCAGCAGCCAATACGGGACTAGCGGGGAGCGTACGCAGTATTTT. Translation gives CASSQYGTSGERTQYF.

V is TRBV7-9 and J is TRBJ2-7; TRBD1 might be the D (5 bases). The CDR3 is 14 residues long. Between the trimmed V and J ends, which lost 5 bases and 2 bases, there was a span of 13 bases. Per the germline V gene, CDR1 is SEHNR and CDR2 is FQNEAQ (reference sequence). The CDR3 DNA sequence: TGTGCCAGCAGCCTTACAGACAGTGCCTACGAGCAGTACTTC. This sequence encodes CASSLTDSAYEQYF.

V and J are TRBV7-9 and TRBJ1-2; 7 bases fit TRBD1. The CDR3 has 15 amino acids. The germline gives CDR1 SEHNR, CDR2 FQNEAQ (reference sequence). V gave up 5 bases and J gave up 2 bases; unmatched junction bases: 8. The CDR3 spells CASSTDRDRNYGYTF. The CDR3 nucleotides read TGTGCCAGCAGCACCGACCGGGACAGAAACTATGGCTACACCTTC.

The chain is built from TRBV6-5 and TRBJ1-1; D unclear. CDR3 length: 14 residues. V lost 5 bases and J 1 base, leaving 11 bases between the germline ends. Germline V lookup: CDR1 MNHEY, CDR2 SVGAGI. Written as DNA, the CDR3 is TGTGCCAGCAGTCCCACGGAGACGAACACTGAAGCTTTCTTT. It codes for CASSPTETNTEAFF.

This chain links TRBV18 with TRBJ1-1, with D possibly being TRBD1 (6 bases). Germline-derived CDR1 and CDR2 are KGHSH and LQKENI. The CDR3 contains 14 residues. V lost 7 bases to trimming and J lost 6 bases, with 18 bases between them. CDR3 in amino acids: CASLLQGGMPEAFF. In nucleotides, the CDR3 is TGTGCCAGCTTACTACAGGGAGGGATGCCTGAAGCTTTCTTT.